This TCR beta chain was recorded in a study of T cells in Graves' hyperthyroidism and ophthalmopathy. Study background: Any treatment followed the collection of peripheral blood at initial diagnosis.

This CDR3 spans 15 amino acids. Germline V gene data show CDR1 as LGHDT and CDR2 as YNNKEL (reference sequence). The V end lost 2 bases, the J end lost 5 bases, and 12 bases lay between the germline ends. RNA transcripts served as the template for amplifying TCR beta CDR3 regions. TCR CDR3 underwent first-round RT-PCR with the HTBI primer set. From the multiplex PCR reads, TCRdb called clonotypes with MiXCR, one entry per CDR3 protein. Of 550,000 to 650,000 distinct CDR3 sequences in the sample, approximately 15% were seen once. In this sample, this clonotype turned up many times. Its antigen is still unknown. Clinical symptoms, serum thyroxine, TRAb, thyroid ultrasound and orbital computed tomography established diagnosis. Study-level results: Ophthalmopathy was told apart from stable hyperthyroidism by a 13 V-J model. Most thyroid clonotypes with frequency above 0.001 were detected in blood.

The gene calls are TRBV3-1 and TRBJ2-2; weak D call: TRBD1 (6 bases). The sequence was collected from a woman in her 40s with Graves' hyperthyroidism. The specimen was blood. This CDR3 reads CASSQQGTGTGELFF. The CDR3 DNA is TGTGCCAGCAGCCAACAGGGGACGGGGACCGGGGAGCTGTTTTTT.